This T cell receptor (beta chain) was obtained from a study of cytomegalovirus exposure and HLA in healthy donors. Regarding the study as a whole: Sequencing likely caused a cluster of highly shared sequence variants.

Germline V CDR1 and CDR2: MDHEN, SYDVKM. The CDR3 runs to 13 residues. With 9 bases removed from V and 0 bases from J, the gap between germline ends came to 11 bases. This PCR relied on a set of 60 Vbeta primers and 13 Jbeta primers. Generated by immunoSEQ multiplex PCR, the TCRdb table keeps only in-frame clones and is missing some. The profile covers 120,000 to 150,000 clones, with almost 80% appearing a single time and 6.7% taken by the ten largest. Notes on this clone: Its specificity is not known.

The material sequenced was PBMCs. The J gene is TRBJ1-2, the V gene TRBV28; D may be TRBD1 (5 bases). This TCR was sampled from a woman in her forties in good health and CMV-seropositive. CDR3: CASSGGANYGYTF. The CDR3 DNA sequence: TGTGCCAGTTCCGGGGGAGCTAACTATGGCTACACCTTC.